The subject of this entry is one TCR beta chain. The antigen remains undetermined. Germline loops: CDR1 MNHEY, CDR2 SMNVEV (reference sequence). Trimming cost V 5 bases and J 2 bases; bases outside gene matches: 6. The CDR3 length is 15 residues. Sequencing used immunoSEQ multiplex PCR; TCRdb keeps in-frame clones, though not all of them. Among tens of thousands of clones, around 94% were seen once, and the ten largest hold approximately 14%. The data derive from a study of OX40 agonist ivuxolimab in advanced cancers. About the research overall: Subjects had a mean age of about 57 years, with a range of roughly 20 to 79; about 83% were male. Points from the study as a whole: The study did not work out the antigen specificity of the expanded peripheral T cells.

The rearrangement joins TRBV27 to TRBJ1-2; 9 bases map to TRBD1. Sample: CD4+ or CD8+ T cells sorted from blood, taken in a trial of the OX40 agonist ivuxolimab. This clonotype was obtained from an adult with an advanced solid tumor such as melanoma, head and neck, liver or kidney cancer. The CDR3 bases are TGTGCCAGCAGTCCACTGACAGGGGGGAACTATGGCTACACCTTC. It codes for CASSPLTGGNYGYTF.